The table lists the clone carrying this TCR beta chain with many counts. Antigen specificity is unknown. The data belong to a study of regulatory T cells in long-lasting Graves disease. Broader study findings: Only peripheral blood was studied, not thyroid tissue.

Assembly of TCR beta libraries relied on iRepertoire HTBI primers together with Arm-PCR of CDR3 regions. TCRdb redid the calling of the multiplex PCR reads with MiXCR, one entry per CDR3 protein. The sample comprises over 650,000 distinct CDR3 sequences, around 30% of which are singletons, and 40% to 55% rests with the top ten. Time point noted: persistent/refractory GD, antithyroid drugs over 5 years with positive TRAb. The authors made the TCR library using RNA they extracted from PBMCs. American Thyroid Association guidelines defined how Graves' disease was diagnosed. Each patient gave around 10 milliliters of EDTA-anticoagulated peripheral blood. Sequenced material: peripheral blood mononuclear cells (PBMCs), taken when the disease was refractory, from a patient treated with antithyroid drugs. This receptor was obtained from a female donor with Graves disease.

CDR3 amino acids: CASSLQGLEEKLFF. The CDR3 coding sequence is TGTGCCAGCAGCTTACAGGGGTTGGAAGAAAAACTGTTTTTT. The chain joins TRBV7-9 to TRBJ1-4; D possibly corresponds to TRBD1 (6 bases). The germline gives CDR1 SEHNR, CDR2 FQNEAQ (reference sequence). This CDR3 has 14 amino acids. Trimming pared 2 bases from V and 8 bases from J, leaving 12 bases between.